This T cell receptor beta chain derives from a study of human T cells and chemical hapten exposure. Background on the study: Patients, chiefly female, had alopecia areata, totalis or universalis. Across samples, TCR yields varied, mostly owing to small differences in pooled library volumes.

TCRdb called the RACE reads again in MiXCR, with one record for every CDR3 protein. Of 380,000 or so distinct CDR3 sequences in the sample, 5.5% were seen once. Looked up from germline, CDR1 is MNHEY and CDR2 is SMNVEV (reference sequence). This CDR3 has 16 amino acids. Between the trimmed V and J ends, which lost 1 base and 3 bases, there was a span of 15 bases. The time point denotes: pre-sensitization, week 0. Documented treatment: therapeutic diphenylcyclopropenone sensitization with weekly scalp DPC. Investigators collected blood before applying each patch test. The sequence was collected from a young woman with alopecia areata. Some clones in this sample may be carry-over from other donors' samples. The chain couples TRBV27 to TRBJ1-2, with a weak D call TRBD1 (6 bases). The input for sequencing was whole blood, taken in connection with sensitization to the hapten diphenylcyclopropenone (DPC). CDR3 loop: CASSLYWSAGDYGYTF. The CDR3 DNA reads as TGTGCCAGCAGTTTATACTGGTCGGCAGGGGACTATGGCTACACCTTC.